These 18 T cell receptor beta chains were all obtained from the same sample, sequenced in a study of technical replicates of blood from several donors. The table came from immunoSEQ multiplex PCR; TCRdb's copy has only in-frame clones and leaves some out. Among tens of thousands of clones, 95% to 97% were seen once, and the ten largest hold around 0.18%. The sequenced sample was T cells isolated from PBMCs. These receptors were collected from a human donor in good health.

The chain joins TRBV9 to TRBJ2-1; 11 nucleotides line up with TRBD2. The V gene end was trimmed by 3 bases and the J gene end by 9 bases; junction bases not matched to a gene: 11. Germline CDR1 is SGDLS and CDR2 is YYNGEE. CDR3 length: 16 amino acids. The CDR3 DNA is TGTGCCAGCAGCGCCACGCTAGCGGGAGGACAGGGTGAGCAGTTCTTC. Encoded protein: CASSATLAGGQGEQFF.

The chain is built from TRBV5-6 and TRBJ1-1; TRBD1 aligns across 8 bases. Germline trimming cut 5 bases from V and 3 bases from J; bases unmatched to any gene: 6. Germline V gene sequence: CDR1 SGHDT, CDR2 YYEEEE. The CDR3 sequence is 14 residues long. This chain's CDR3 is CASSDRGRDTEAFF. The CDR3 DNA is TGTGCCAGCAGTGACAGGGGCAGAGACACTGAAGCTTTCTTT.

This CDR3 reads CASSSLADDTGELFF. The CDR3 DNA is TGTGCCAGCAGCTCTCTAGCGGATGACACCGGGGAGCTGTTTTTT. The chain carries TRBV5-6 and TRBJ2-2; 7 nucleotides match TRBD2. With V trimmed by 3 bases and J by 3 bases, 5 bases remained unmatched. This CDR3 has 15 residues. CDR1 SGHDT and CDR2 YYEEEE come from the germline V gene.

Worth noting for this clone: A read error may produce the germline difference seen at one junction end. CDR3 region: CASSLHRGDNLNAEAFF. The CDR3 bases are TGTGCCAGCAGCTTACACAGGGGGGACAACTTGAACGCTGAAGCTTTCTTT. This sequence joins TRBV5-6 and TRBJ1-1; the match to TRBD1 covers 8 bases. The V gene's germline CDR1 is SGHDT and CDR2 YYEEEE. The CDR3 has 17 amino acids.

This clone was recorded once. The chain employs TRBV4-1 and TRBJ1-1; 12 bases map to TRBD1. This CDR3 contains 15 residues. V shed 6 bases and J 5 bases; nucleotides not matched to a gene: 7. From germline, CDR1 is MGHRA and CDR2 YSYEKL. The CDR3 DNA reads TGCGCCAGCAGTCCCGGGACAGGGGGCTCAACTGAAGCTTTCTTT. Translation gives CASSPGTGGSTEAFF.

This sequence joins TRBV5-4 and TRBJ2-7; the match to TRBD1 covers 12 bases. The V gene end was trimmed by 2 bases and the J gene end by 4 bases; junction bases not matched to a gene: 4. CDR1 and CDR2 from the germline V gene are SGHNT and YYREEE (reference sequence). The CDR3 totals 15 residues. The CDR3 coding sequence is TGTGCCAGCAGCTTACCGGGACAGGGGGCTTACGAGCAGTACTTC. Residues: CASSLPGQGAYEQYF.

V is TRBV6-4 and J is TRBJ2-1; D is perhaps TRBD2 (5 bases). The CDR3 is made up of 16 amino acids. Germline CDR1 reads MRHNA; CDR2 reads SNTAGT. The germline V and J ends were trimmed by 3 bases and 3 bases, with 15 bases remaining between them. The CDR3 bases are TGTGCCAGCAGTGAGAGGACGGAGGCTTACTACAATGAGCAGTTCTTC. This codes for CASSERTEAYYNEQFF.

The chain joins TRBV10-3 to TRBJ1-1; maybe TRBD1 (6 bases). Trimming removed 4 bases at V and 4 bases at J, with 13 bases between. This CDR3 is 14 amino acids long. In germline, CDR1 is ENHRY, CDR2 SYGVKD. The CDR3 is CAISGYIQGTEAFF. CDR3 DNA: TGTGCCATCAGTGGCTATATACAGGGCACTGAAGCTTTCTTT.

This chain links TRBV6-1 with TRBJ2-5, with TRBD1 matching over 10 bases. The V and J ends lost 4 bases and 4 bases, in that order; junction bases with no gene match: 3. The CDR3 is 14 amino acids. Germline V gene data show CDR1 as MNHNS and CDR2 as SASEGT. The CDR3 nucleotides are TGTGCCAGCAGTGGGGGGACAGGGGTAGAGACCCAGTACTTC. This gives the protein CASSGGTGVETQYF.

The chain joins TRBV29-1 to TRBJ2-1; TRBD1 is a possible D gene (6 bases). Trimming removed 7 bases at V and 1 base at J, with 17 bases between. The length of the CDR3 is 15 residues. Germline CDR1 reads SQVTM; CDR2 reads ANQGSEA. CDR3 sequence (DNA): TGCAGCGCCCCACCACAGGGACGGTCCTACAATGAGCAGTTCTTC. Amino acids: CSAPPQGRSYNEQFF.

This clone has a single count. The chain uses TRBV15 and TRBJ2-3; TRBD2 aligns across 12 bases. The junction had 6 bases not matched to a gene; V was cut back by 6 bases and J by 5 bases. Germline V CDR1 and CDR2: LNHNV, YYDKDF (reference sequence). The CDR3 covers 15 residues. The CDR3 bases are TGTGCCACCAGAAGACTAGCGGGAGAAGTAGATACGCAGTATTTT. Translating it yields CATRRLAGEVDTQYF.

The chain links TRBV29-1 to TRBJ2-7, with TRBD1 as a possible D gene (6 bases). The CDR3 loop spans 14 amino acids. The germline V gene has CDR1 SQVTM and CDR2 ANQGSEA. Trimming stripped 6 bases from V and 0 bases from J, with 15 bases between. In DNA, the CDR3 is TGCAGCGTCGCTAACAGGGATAGCTCCTACGAGCAGTACTTC. Translating it yields CSVANRDSSYEQYF.

This clone was recorded only once. This rearrangement joins TRBV5-4 to TRBJ2-5, with TRBD1 identical over 7 bases. CDR3 length: 13 residues. Looked up from germline, CDR1 is SGHNT and CDR2 is YYREEE (reference sequence). V dropped 4 bases and J dropped 9; count of bases not matched to a gene: 9. Here the CDR3 reads CASSQTGAEAQYF. CDR3 nucleotide sequence: TGTGCCAGCAGCCAAACAGGGGCCGAGGCCCAGTACTTC.

The chain employs TRBV30 and TRBJ1-1; 7 nucleotides align to TRBD1. The germline V gene has CDR1 GTSNPN and CDR2 SVGIG (reference sequence). The CDR3 has 12 residues. V was clipped by 4 bases and J by 8 bases; unmatched bases: 7. DNA of the CDR3: TGTGCCTGGAACTGGAGGACAGGAGAAGCTTTCTTT. Its translation is CAWNWRTGEAFF.

The chain carries TRBV7-9 and TRBJ2-3, with 8 bases matching TRBD1. Trimming at V came to 5 bases and at J to 5 bases, leaving 18 bases not matched to a gene. Germline V gives CDR1 SEHNR, CDR2 FQNEAQ (reference sequence). The CDR3 has 18 amino acids. CDR3: CASSLSSSQGAAIDTQYF. As DNA, the CDR3 is TGTGCCAGCAGCCTCAGCTCATCCCAGGGGGCGGCAATAGATACGCAGTATTTT.

The chain links TRBV9 to TRBJ2-3, with 14 positions matching TRBD2. The CDR3 consists of 19 residues. Germline CDR1 is SGDLS and CDR2 is YYNGEE. The V segment lost 0 bases and the J segment 2 bases; nucleotides outside the gene matches: 8. This CDR3 is CASSVVAPGLAGDTDTQYF. The CDR3, as DNA: TGTGCCAGCAGCGTAGTAGCACCGGGACTAGCGGGGGACACAGATACGCAGTATTTT.

The chain links TRBV6-1 to TRBJ2-7, with TRBD2 matching over 7 bases. The CDR3 totals 14 residues. J was trimmed by 4 bases and V by 0 bases; bases with no gene match: 3. Germline CDR1 and CDR2: MNHNS and SASEGT. The CDR3 sequence: CASSEAERGYEQYF. DNA for the CDR3: TGTGCCAGCAGTGAAGCTGAGCGGGGTTACGAGCAGTACTTC.

About this clone: Compared with germline, one end of the junction differs, possibly owing to a read error. As DNA, the CDR3 is TGCGCCAGCAGCTTGTTTTCCGCTGGAGACACCATATATTTT. This encodes CASSLFSAGDTIYF. The chain combines TRBV5-1 with TRBJ1-3; D gene unclear. Per the germline V gene, CDR1 is SGHRS and CDR2 is YFSETQ. The CDR3 spans 14 residues.